This TCR beta chain was captured by sequencing in a study of cytomegalovirus exposure and HLA in healthy donors. General study findings and limits: The study found most TCR sequences rare, yet found some public TCRs in many donors.

CDR3 length: 14 residues. Trimming took 6 bases from V and 3 from J, leaving 14 bases between them. Germline V gene sequence: CDR1 WNHNN, CDR2 SYGVQD (reference sequence). As for this clone: Its antigen is as yet unknown.

The table came from immunoSEQ multiplex PCR; TCRdb's copy has only in-frame clones and leaves some out. The sample includes 78,000 or so clones, almost 97% of them seen just once. The receptor was isolated from a man younger than 35 in good health and CMV-seropositive. This chain uses TRBV10-1 with TRBJ1-1, with D perhaps matching TRBD1 (5 bases). Source material: PBMCs. Here the CDR3 reads CASSPTQGYTEAFF. The CDR3 DNA follows: TGCGCCAGCAGCCCCACCCAGGGTTACACTGAAGCTTTCTTT.